This passage covers 10 T cell receptor beta chains from one sample sequenced in a study of Ad26.COV2.S vaccination and SARS-CoV-2 variants (dated by TCRdb to the early 2020s). Libraries were constructed by the immunoSEQ multiplex PCR assay. TCRdb mirrors the immuneACCESS table, restricted to in-frame sequences. Some clones are absent from its copies; in checked studies, under half trace to an unresolved V gene, and the reason for the others is unknown. The sample contains 350,000 to 500,000 clones, roughly nine tenths of them found a single time. About 2.5% of the sample is in the top ten clones. Reading the label with the study, this specimen's treatment or condition is: roughly 19 received Ad26.COV2.S at low or high dose, single or two shots; several received placebo; per-sample allocation not given. Repertoires of vaccine and placebo recipients were sequenced from samples taken on day 63 after the first injection.

The sample was peripheral blood, taken in a trial of Ad26.COV2.S vaccine versus placebo. The receptor set was obtained from a person aged 18-65 years who received the Ad26.COV2.S COVID-19 vaccine or a placebo.

The rearrangement joins TRBV3-1 (or the pseudogene TRBV3-2) to TRBJ1-6, with TRBD1 as a possible D gene (5 bases). CDR3 length: 14 amino acids. The ends were cut back, 6 bases at V and 4 bases at J, with 10 bases in the middle. The germline gives CDR1 LGHDT, CDR2 YNNKEL (reference sequence). The CDR3: CASRPDSYNSPLHF. DNA of the CDR3: TGTGCCAGCAGACCTGACAGTTATAATTCACCCCTCCACTTT.

The chain couples TRBV19 to TRBJ2-3; D not resolved. Trimming removed 2 bases from V and 2 bases from J, with 5 bases in between. This CDR3 spans 13 amino acids. Germline CDR1 and CDR2: LNHDA and SQIVND (reference sequence). The CDR3 protein is CASSIRFTDTQYF. Written as DNA, the CDR3 is TGTGCCAGTAGTATACGATTCACAGATACGCAGTATTTT.

This clone was detected a few times. V usage is TRBV29-1 and J usage is TRBJ1-5, with unresolved D. The germline V gene encodes CDR1 SQVTM and CDR2 ANQGSEA. V was pared by 4 bases and J by 0 bases, with 4 bases between. The CDR3 length is 12 residues. Here the CDR3 DNA reads TGCAGCGTTGCAGATAGCAATCAGCCCCAGCATTTT. This gives the protein CSVADSNQPQHF. Filled out from reference TRBV29-1 and TRBJ1-5, the complete variable domain reads SAVISQKPSRDICQRGTSLTIQCQVDSQVTMMFWYRQQPGQSLTLIATANQGSEATYESGFVIDKFPISRPNLTFSTLTVSNMSPEDSSIYLCSVADSNQPQHFGDGTRLSIL.

V gene TRBV5-4 combines with J gene TRBJ1-3, with unresolved D. The CDR3 is 16 residues long. Germline-derived CDR1 and CDR2 are SGHNT and YYREEE (reference sequence). The V end was cut by 0 bases, the J end by 0 bases, with 10 bases between. The CDR3 nucleotides are TGTGCCAGCAGCTTGGGACCGCTGATCTCTGGAAACACCATATATTTT. Its translation: CASSLGPLISGNTIYF.

The chain couples TRBV5-1 to TRBJ1-1, with D hard to call. Germline CDR1 is SGHRS and CDR2 is YFSETQ. There are 13 residues in the CDR3. Trimming took off 4 bases at V and 1 base at J, with 8 bases between the two ends. The CDR3: CASSTSGNTEAFF. The CDR3 DNA reads as TGCGCCAGCAGCACTTCGGGGAACACTGAAGCTTTCTTT.

This clone came up once. The J gene is TRBJ1-4, the V gene TRBV6-5; 7 nucleotides align to TRBD1. Germline values: CDR1 MNHEY, CDR2 SVGAGI. This CDR3 spans 13 amino acids. The junction had 7 bases not matched to a gene; V was cut back by 8 bases and J by 7 bases. The CDR3 sequence: CASQRGLGEKLFF. The CDR3 DNA reads TGTGCCAGCCAGAGGGGGCTTGGTGAAAAACTGTTTTTT.

The V call is TRBV18, the J call TRBJ1-1; 8 bases are a match to TRBD1. J lost 4 bases, V lost 3 bases, and 10 bases had no gene match. The CDR3 is 16 amino acids. Per the germline V gene, CDR1 is KGHSH and CDR2 is LQKENI. For the CDR3, the DNA is TGTGCCAGCTCACCTCCGGGACAGGCTCGGGCCACTGAAGCTTTCTTT. Translation gives CASSPPGQARATEAFF.

Remarks on this clone: One end of the junction fails to match germline, which may point to a read error. The chain recombines TRBV18 with TRBJ1-1, with a weak D call TRBD1 (5 bases). Germline lookup yields CDR1 KGHSH and CDR2 LQKENI. The CDR3 is 15 amino acids. As DNA, the CDR3 is TGTGCCAGCTCAGCACCATCCAGGGAGGGCACTGAAGCTTTCTTT. It translates to CASSAPSREGTEAFF.

The rearrangement links TRBV5-4 to TRBJ1-1; D gene uncertain. Germline V gene data show CDR1 as SGHNT and CDR2 as YYREEE (reference sequence). The V and J ends lost 3 bases and 1 base respectively, with 4 bases between them. The CDR3 totals 12 residues. CDR3 amino acids: CASSSKNTEAFF. The CDR3 DNA sequence: TGTGCCAGCAGCTCCAAGAACACTGAAGCTTTCTTT.

This chain joins TRBV5-6 and TRBJ2-7; unclear D gene. V was shortened by 0 bases and J by 0 bases, with 13 bases between the two germline ends. Per the germline V gene, CDR1 is SGHDT and CDR2 is YYEEEE. CDR3 length: 16 residues. The CDR3 nucleotides are TGTGCCAGCAGCTTGGGTTTCTCAACGAGCTCCTACGAGCAGTACTTC. It yields the protein CASSLGFSTSSYEQYF. Filled out from reference TRBV5-6 and TRBJ2-7, the complete variable domain reads DAGVTQSPTHLIKTRGQQVTLRCSPKSGHDTVSWYQQALGQGPQFIFQYYEEEERQRGNFPDRFSGHQFPNYSSELNVNALLLGDSALYLCASSLGFSTSSYEQYFGPGTRLTVT.